This note documents a single TCR beta chain sequence. Trimming at V came to 4 bases and at J to 5 bases, leaving 10 bases not matched to a gene. CDR1 is MDHEN, CDR2 SYDVKM, per germline. The CDR3 sequence is 16 residues long. The record originates from a study of blood T cell repertoires in COVID-19. Turning to the study itself: Italy, Spain and the United States were the sources of the convalescent and acute COVID-19 samples.

TCRdb's table, derived via immunoSEQ multiplex PCR, lists solely in-frame clones and lacks some. The table lists approximately 90,000 clones, approximately 83% of them singletons. Sequenced: peripheral blood. This clonotype originated in a woman aged 80 or over with active or convalescent COVID-19. The chain combines TRBV28 with TRBJ2-5; 10 bases fit TRBD1. In DNA form, the CDR3 reads TGTGCCAGCAGTTCCACCGGGACAGGGGTTGGGGAGACCCAGTACTTC. Amino acids: CASSSTGTGVGETQYF.